This record looks at one T cell receptor beta chain sequence and its context. The antigen is not known. The CDR3 covers 16 residues. The V and J ends lost 4 bases and 1 base respectively, with 17 bases between them. Per germline, CDR1 LGHNA and CDR2 YNFKEQ. This specimen belongs to a study of PD-1 blockade in mismatch repair-deficient tumors. Across the study: All were previously treated, progressing patients with 11 to 13 mismatch repair-deficient cancer types. Findings of the study overall: After pembrolizumab, tumor-resident clones rose rapidly, then generally contracted before radiologic responses.

Measured with immunoSEQ multiplex PCR; TCRdb has only the in-frame clones, and not every one. The table includes 90,000 to 120,000 clones, 82% detected once. The receptor's source is an adult with mismatch repair-deficient cancer. V and J are TRBV4-2 and TRBJ2-7; maybe TRBD1 (5 bases). This sample comprised peripheral blood, obtained approximately 36 weeks after starting pembrolizumab. Here the CDR3 reads CASSPWGTGGSYEQYF. The CDR3 DNA sequence: TGTGCCAGCAGCCCCTGGGGCACAGGCGGTTCCTACGAGCAGTACTTC.